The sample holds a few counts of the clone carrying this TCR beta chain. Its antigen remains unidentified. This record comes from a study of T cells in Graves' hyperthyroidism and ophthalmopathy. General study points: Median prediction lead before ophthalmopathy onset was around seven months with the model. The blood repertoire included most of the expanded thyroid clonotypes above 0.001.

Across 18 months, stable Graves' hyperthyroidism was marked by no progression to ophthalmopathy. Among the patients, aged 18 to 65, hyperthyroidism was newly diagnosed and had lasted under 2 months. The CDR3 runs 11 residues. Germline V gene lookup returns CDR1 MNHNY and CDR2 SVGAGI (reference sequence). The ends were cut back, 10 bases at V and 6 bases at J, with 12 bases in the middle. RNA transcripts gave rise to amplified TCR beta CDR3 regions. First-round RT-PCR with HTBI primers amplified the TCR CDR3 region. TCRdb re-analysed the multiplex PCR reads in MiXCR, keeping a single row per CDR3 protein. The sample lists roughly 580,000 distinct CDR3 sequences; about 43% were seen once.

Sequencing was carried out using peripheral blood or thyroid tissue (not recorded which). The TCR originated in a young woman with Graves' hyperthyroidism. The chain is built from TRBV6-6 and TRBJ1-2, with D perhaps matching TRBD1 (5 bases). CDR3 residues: CAIKTGDGYTF. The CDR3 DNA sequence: TGTGCCATCAAAACGGGGGATGGCTACACCTTC.